The rows below give T cell receptor beta chains drawn from one sample of a study of T cell repertoires in cytomegalovirus infection. MiXCR was run by TCRdb on the reads, yielding one entry per CDR3 protein. The sample holds roughly 990,000 distinct CDR3 sequences, less than 35% seen once. Antigens of these TCRs are unknown. This specimen was cultured CD8+ T cells from PBMCs, taken from culture after CMV antigen stimulation. The receptors stem from a human donor in good health (CMV status not recorded). Some clones in this sample may be carry-over from other donors' samples. CDR3s include the opening cysteine and the closing phenylalanine or tryptophan. The order of the fields is V gene, D gene, J gene, clone size, CDR3 protein, CDR3 DNA. A D gene is named only where the DNA matches it firmly. Clone size is stated in some rows and not others, as once, few, many or a class when expanded.

TRBV19	.	TRBJ2-3	.	CASRTGVLEPTDTQYF	TGTGCCAGTAGGACGGGGGTGCTGGAACCCACAGATACGCAGTATTTT
TRBV6-5	.	TRBJ1-3	.	CTSSSPVWSSGNTIYF	TGTACCAGCAGTTCCCCAGTTTGGAGCTCTGGAAACACCATATATTTT
TRBV11-1	.	TRBJ2-3	few	CASSFMTTGADTQYF	TGTGCCAGCAGCTTTATGACTACTGGTGCAGATACGCAGTATTTT
TRBV12-3/TRBV12-4	.	TRBJ1-1	.	CASSPGFVDTEAFF	TGTGCCAGCAGTCCCGGGTTCGTAGACACTGAAGCTTTCTTT
TRBV5-6	TRBD1	TRBJ1-1	few	CASSFGTGAYTEAFF	TGTGCCAGCAGCTTCGGGACAGGGGCTTACACTGAAGCTTTCTTT
TRBV12-3/TRBV12-4	.	TRBJ2-5	.	CASSDGEETQYF	TGTGCCAGCAGCGACGGCGAAGAGACCCAGTACTTC
TRBV6-2/TRBV6-3	.	TRBJ1-2	.	CASSYGRTAYGYTF	TGTGCCAGCAGTTATGGTCGGACAGCCTATGGCTACACCTTC
TRBV6-2/TRBV6-3	.	TRBJ1-1	few	CASSQPWSTEAFF	TGTGCCAGCAGTCAACCGTGGAGCACTGAAGCTTTCTTT
TRBV6-5	.	TRBJ2-1	few	CASSYSKGTNEQFF	TGTGCCAGCAGTTACTCGAAGGGTACCAATGAGCAGTTCTTC
TRBV7-9	.	TRBJ2-5	many	CASSSDTTGGAETQYF	TGTGCCAGCAGCTCCGACACGACAGGTGGAGCGGAGACCCAGTACTTC
TRBV10-3	.	TRBJ2-7	.	CAISGDFYEQYF	TGTGCCATCAGTGGGGACTTCTACGAGCAGTACTTC
TRBV7-9	.	TRBJ2-6	.	CASSLVAEGANVLTF	TGTGCCAGCAGCTTAGTGGCGGAGGGGGCCAACGTCCTGACTTTC
TRBV6-2/TRBV6-3	TRBD1	TRBJ2-1	.	CASRYPGQGSYEQFF	TGTGCCAGCAGGTACCCGGGACAGGGGTCTTATGAGCAGTTCTTC
TRBV27	TRBD1	TRBJ2-1	.	CASSHGTGGEQFF	TGTGCCAGCAGTCATGGGACAGGGGGCGAGCAGTTCTTC
TRBV7-2	.	TRBJ1-6	few	CASSLNLPRVQGSPLHF	TGTGCCAGCAGCTTAAACCTCCCGAGGGTACAAGGTTCACCCCTCCACTTT
TRBV6-6	.	TRBJ2-1	few	CASSVSKGYEQFF	TGTGCCAGCAGTGTAAGTAAGGGGTATGAGCAGTTCTTC
TRBV18	.	TRBJ1-1	few	CASSPGWGTEAFF	TGTGCCAGCTCACCAGGGTGGGGCACTGAAGCTTTCTTT
TRBV12-3/TRBV12-4	.	TRBJ2-5	many	CASSPGTRTVETQYF	TGTGCCAGCAGTCCGGGTACGAGGACAGTAGAGACCCAGTACTTC
TRBV4-3	TRBD1	TRBJ1-1	.	CASSLTGGSIEAFF	TGCGCCAGCAGCCTGACAGGGGGCTCTATTGAAGCTTTCTTT
TRBV10-3	.	TRBJ1-5	.	CAISEESSNNQPQHF	TGTGCCATCAGTGAGGAATCCTCAAATAATCAGCCCCAGCATTTT
TRBV28	TRBD2	TRBJ2-3	.	CASSLLAGRFTDTQYF	TGTGCCAGCAGTCTACTAGCGGGGAGATTCACAGATACGCAGTATTTT
TRBV28	.	TRBJ2-3	.	CASSLNRRGGHTQYF	TGTGCCAGCAGTTTGAACAGAAGAGGGGGGCATACGCAGTATTTT
TRBV6-2/TRBV6-3	.	TRBJ2-1	.	CASSSRFDSYNEQFF	TGTGCCAGCAGTAGCCGATTTGACTCCTACAATGAGCAGTTCTTC
TRBV18	.	TRBJ2-3	few	CASSPGCCSDTQYF	TGTGCCAGCTCACCAGGGTGTTGCTCAGATACGCAGTATTTT
TRBV6-2/TRBV6-3	TRBD1	TRBJ2-2	.	CASSPGQGETGELFF	TGTGCCAGTTCTCCGGGACAGGGAGAGACCGGGGAGCTGTTTTTT
TRBV6-2/TRBV6-3	TRBD1	TRBJ1-5	many	CASSWTGVYQPQHF	TGTGCCAGCAGTTGGACAGGGGTCTATCAGCCCCAGCATTTT
TRBV7-2	.	TRBJ1-6	.	CASSPILGTLDNSPLHF	TGTGCCAGCAGCCCCATCCTGGGGACACTAGATAATTCACCCCTCCACTTT
TRBV20-1	.	TRBJ2-2	.	CSAPGAGTGELFF	TGCAGTGCCCCCGGGGCGGGGACCGGGGAGCTGTTTTTT
TRBV7-8	.	TRBJ2-1	.	CASSTRLAYNEQFF	TGTGCCAGCAGCACCAGACTAGCCTACAATGAGCAGTTCTTC
TRBV13	.	TRBJ2-7	few	CASSLVTSLALEAYEQYF	TGTGCCAGCAGCTTAGTCACTTCATTAGCACTCGAAGCCTACGAGCAGTACTTC
TRBV7-8	.	TRBJ2-1	many	CAGSRLNNEQFF	TGTGCCGGCTCAAGACTCAACAATGAGCAGTTCTTC
TRBV6-5	.	TRBJ1-2	.	CASSWGSVLNYGYTF	TGTGCCAGCAGTTGGGGGAGCGTTCTAAACTATGGCTACACCTTC